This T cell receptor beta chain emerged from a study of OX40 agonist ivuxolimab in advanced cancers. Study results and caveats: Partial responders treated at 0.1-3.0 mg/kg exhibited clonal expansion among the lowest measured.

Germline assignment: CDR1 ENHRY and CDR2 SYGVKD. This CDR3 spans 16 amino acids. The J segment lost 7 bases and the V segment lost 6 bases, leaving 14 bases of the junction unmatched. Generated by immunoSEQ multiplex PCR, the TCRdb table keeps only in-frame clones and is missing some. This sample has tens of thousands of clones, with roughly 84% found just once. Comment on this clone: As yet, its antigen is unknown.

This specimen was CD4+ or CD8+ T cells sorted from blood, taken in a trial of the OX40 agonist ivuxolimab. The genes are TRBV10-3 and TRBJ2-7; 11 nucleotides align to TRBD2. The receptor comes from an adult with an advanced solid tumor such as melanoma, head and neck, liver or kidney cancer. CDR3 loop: CAISASDSGGAGEQYF. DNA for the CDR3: TGTGCCATCAGCGCTTCCGATAGCGGGGGGGCGGGGGAGCAGTACTTC.